This T cell receptor (beta chain) was sequenced for a study of early T cells in non-severe SARS-CoV-2 infection. Study information: Sequencing input comprised bulk RNA from unsorted whole blood; chain pairing was not available. Overall study results and limits: Matching results from VDJdb favored anti-spike CD8 responses, leaving private and CD4 specificities undetected.

A word on this clonotype: Its antigen is undetermined.

cDNA molecules, individually, were tagged with unique molecular identifiers. Each CDR3 protein gets one entry after TCRdb re-called the 5' RACE reads with MiXCR. The profile covers 35,000 to 45,000 distinct CDR3 sequences, with 5.8% appearing a single time and under 30% taken by the ten largest. The V segment lost 4 bases and the J segment 5 bases; nucleotides outside the gene matches: 3. CDR1 and CDR2 from the germline V gene are MGHRA and YSYEKL. The CDR3 is made up of 13 amino acids. The clonotype originates from an adult who was a healthcare worker with PCR-confirmed SARS-CoV-2 infection or an uninfected control (not recorded which). V and J are TRBV4-1 and TRBJ2-5; the match to TRBD2 covers 8 bases. Sequenced input: whole blood. CDR3 in amino acids: CASSLSGSETQYF. CDR3 in DNA: TGCGCCAGCAGCCTAAGCGGGAGTGAGACCCAGTACTTC.